This T cell receptor (beta chain) was identified during a study of identical twins. This clonotype was seen a handful of times. Its antigen is not identified. Findings of the study overall: Beta out-of-frame sequences showed weaker excess sharing between twins. When twins shared out-of-frame alpha sequences, those sequences had excess low generation probability.

TCRdb ran MiXCR on the 5' RACE reads and lists one entry per CDR3 protein. The sample shows 650,000 to 750,000 distinct CDR3 sequences, less than 25% of them seen only once. These same data were also listed under a study on T cells expressing NK-cell markers.

The sequenced material came from PBMCs. This sequence was found in a woman under 30 in good health.

As DNA, the CDR3 is TGCGGAGACGGGACAGGTAATCAGCCCCAGCATTTT. This sequence encodes CGDGTGNQPQHF. The chain joins TRBV20-1 to TRBJ1-5, with TRBD1 matching over 8 bases. Germline V gene sequence: CDR1 DFQATT, CDR2 SNEGSKA (reference sequence). This CDR3 is built from 12 residues.